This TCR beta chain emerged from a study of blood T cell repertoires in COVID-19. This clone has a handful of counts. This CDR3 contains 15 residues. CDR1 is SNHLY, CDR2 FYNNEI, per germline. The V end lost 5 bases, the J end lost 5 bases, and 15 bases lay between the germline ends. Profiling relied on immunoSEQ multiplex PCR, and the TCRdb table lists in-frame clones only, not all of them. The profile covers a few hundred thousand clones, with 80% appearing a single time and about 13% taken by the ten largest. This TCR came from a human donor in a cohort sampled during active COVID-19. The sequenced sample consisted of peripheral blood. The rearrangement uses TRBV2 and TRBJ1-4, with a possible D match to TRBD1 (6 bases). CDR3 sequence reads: CASSRGGGGNEKLFF. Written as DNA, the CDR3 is TGTGCCAGCAGTCGAGGGGGTGGGGGAAATGAAAAACTGTTTTTT.